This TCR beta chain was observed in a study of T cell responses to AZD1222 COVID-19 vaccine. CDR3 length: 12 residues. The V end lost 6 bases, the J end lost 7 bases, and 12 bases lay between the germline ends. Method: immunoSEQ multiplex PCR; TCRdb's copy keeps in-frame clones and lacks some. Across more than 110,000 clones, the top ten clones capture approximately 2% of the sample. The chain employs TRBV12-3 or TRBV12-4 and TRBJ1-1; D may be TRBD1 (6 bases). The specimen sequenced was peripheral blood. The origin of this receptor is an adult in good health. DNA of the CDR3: TGTGCCAGCAGACAGGGTTTCTTTGAAGCTTTCTTT. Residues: CASRQGFFEAFF.